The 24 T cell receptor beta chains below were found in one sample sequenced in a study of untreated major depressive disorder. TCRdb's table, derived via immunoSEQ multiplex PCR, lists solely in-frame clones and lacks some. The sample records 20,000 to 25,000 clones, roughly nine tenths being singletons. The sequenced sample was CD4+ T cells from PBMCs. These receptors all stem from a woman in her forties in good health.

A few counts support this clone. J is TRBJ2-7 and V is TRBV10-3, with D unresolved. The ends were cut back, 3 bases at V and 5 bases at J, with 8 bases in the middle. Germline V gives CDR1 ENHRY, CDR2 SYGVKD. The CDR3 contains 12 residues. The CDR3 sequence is CAISDSRDEQYV. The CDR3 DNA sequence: TGTGCCATCAGTGATTCTAGGGACGAGCAGTACGTC.

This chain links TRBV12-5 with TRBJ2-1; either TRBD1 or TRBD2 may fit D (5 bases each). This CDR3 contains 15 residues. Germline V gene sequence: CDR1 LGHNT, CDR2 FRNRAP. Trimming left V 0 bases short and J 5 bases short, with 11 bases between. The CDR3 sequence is CASGLVGETNNEQFF. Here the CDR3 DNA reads TGTGCTAGTGGTTTGGTAGGGGAGACCAACAATGAGCAGTTCTTC.

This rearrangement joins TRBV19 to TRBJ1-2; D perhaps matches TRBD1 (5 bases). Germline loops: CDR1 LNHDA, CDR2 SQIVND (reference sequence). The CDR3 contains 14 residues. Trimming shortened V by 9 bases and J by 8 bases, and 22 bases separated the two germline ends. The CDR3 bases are TGTGCCAGCAGCGCAGGGACTAATCCAGGGGGCTACACCTTC. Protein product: CASSAGTNPGGYTF.

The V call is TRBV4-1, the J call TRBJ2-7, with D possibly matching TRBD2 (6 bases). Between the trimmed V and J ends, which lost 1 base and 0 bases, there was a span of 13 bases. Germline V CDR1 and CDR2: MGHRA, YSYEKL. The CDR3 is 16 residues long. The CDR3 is CASSQGLRGTSYEQYF. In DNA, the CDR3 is TGCGCCAGCAGCCAAGGGCTTCGCGGGACCTCCTACGAGCAGTACTTC.

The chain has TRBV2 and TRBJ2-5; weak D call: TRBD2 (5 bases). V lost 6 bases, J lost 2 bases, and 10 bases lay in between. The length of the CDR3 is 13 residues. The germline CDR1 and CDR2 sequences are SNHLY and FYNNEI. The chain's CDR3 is CASRDRGQETQYF. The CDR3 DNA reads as TGTGCCAGCAGAGACCGGGGACAAGAGACCCAGTACTTC.

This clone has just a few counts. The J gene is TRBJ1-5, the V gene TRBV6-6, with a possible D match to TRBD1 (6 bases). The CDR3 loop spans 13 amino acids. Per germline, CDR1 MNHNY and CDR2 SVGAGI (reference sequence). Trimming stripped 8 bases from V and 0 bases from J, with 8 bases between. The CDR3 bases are TGTGCCAGCGCGACAGGTAGCAATCAGCCCCAGCATTTT. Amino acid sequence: CASATGSNQPQHF.

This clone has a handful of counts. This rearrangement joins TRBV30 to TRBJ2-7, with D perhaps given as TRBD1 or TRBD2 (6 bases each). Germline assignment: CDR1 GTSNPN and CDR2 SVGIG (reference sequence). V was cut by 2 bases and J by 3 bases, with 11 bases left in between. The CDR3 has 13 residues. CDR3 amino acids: CAWSPGGGYEQYF. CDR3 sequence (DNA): TGTGCCTGGAGTCCCGGGGGCGGCTACGAGCAGTACTTC.

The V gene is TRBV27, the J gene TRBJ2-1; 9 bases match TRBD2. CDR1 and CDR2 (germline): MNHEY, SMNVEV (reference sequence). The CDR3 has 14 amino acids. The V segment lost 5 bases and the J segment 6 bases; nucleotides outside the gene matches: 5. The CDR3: CASSPRTSANEQFF. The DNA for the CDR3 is TGTGCCAGCAGTCCCCGGACTAGCGCCAATGAGCAGTTCTTC.

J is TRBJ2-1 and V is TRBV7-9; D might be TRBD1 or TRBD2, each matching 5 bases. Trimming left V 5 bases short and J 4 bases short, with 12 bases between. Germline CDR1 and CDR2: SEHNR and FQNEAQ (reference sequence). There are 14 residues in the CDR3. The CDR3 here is CASSPGTRYNEQFF. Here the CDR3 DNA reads TGTGCCAGCAGCCCCGGGACCAGATACAATGAGCAGTTCTTC.

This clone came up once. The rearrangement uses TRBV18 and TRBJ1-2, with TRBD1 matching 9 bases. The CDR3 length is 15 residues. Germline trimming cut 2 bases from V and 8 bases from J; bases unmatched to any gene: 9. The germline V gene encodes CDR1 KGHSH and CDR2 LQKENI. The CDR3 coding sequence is TGTGCCAGCTCACCATCCATGGACAGGGGCGACGGCTACACCTTC. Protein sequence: CASSPSMDRGDGYTF.

The CDR3 bases are TGTGCCAGCAGCTTACCCCTTCGCGGGAACACCATATATTTT. It is translated as CASSLPLRGNTIYF. This rearrangement joins TRBV7-2 to TRBJ1-3, with D uncertain. The length of the CDR3 is 14 residues. Trimming left V 2 bases short and J 7 bases short, with 12 bases between. CDR1 is SGHTA and CDR2 is FQGNSA in the germline V gene.

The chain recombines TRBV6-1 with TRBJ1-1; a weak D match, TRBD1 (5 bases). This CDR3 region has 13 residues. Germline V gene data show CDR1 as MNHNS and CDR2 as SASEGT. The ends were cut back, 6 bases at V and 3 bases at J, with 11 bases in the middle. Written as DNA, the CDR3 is TGTGCCAGCAGGATAGGGGAGGACACTGAAGCTTTCTTT. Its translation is CASRIGEDTEAFF.

The CDR3 is CASSYGNTQYF. For the CDR3, the DNA is TGTGCCAGCAGCTACGGGAATACGCAGTATTTT. The rearrangement uses TRBV2 and TRBJ2-3, with a possible D match to TRBD2 (5 bases). Germline CDR1 is SNHLY and CDR2 is FYNNEI. V was pared by 6 bases and J by 7 bases, with 8 bases between. The CDR3 runs 11 residues. The whole variable domain, filled in from reference TRBV2 and TRBJ2-3, reads EPEVTQTPSHQVTQMGQEVILRCVPISNHLYFYWYRQILGQKVEFLVSFYNNEISEKSEIFDDQFSVERPDGSNFTLKIRSTKLEDSAMYFCASSYGNTQYFGPGTRLTVL.

The CDR3 DNA sequence: TGTGCCAGCAGTTCCTATCCGGCAGGGGGCTATAGCAATCAGCCCCAGCATTTT. This encodes CASSSYPAGGYSNQPQHF. The V call is TRBV28, the J call TRBJ1-5; TRBD1 matches at 8 bases. CDR3 size: 18 residues. Germline V CDR1 and CDR2: MDHEN, SYDVKM. Trimming at V came to 4 bases and at J to 0 bases, leaving 11 bases not matched to a gene.

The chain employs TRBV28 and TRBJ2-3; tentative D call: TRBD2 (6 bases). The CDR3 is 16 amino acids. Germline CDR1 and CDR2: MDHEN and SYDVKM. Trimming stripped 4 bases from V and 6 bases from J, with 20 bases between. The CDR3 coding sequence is TGTGCCAGCAGTTCCATTTTTACAACCCGGGGGGATACGCAGTATTTT. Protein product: CASSSIFTTRGDTQYF.

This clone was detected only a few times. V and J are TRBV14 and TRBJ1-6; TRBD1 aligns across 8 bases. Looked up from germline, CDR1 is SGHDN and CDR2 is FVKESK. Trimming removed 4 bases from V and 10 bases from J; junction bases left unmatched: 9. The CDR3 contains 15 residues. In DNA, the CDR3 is TGTGCCAGCAGCCCCTTCGGGGCAGGGGGCTCACCCCTCCACTTT. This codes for CASSPFGAGGSPLHF.

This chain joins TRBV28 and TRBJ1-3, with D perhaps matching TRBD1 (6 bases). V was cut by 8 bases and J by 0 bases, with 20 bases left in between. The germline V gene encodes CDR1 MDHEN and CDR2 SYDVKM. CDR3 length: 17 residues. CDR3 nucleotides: TGTGCCAGCCAATCCCTGCCGGGGACAAGCTCTGGAAACACCATATATTTT. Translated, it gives CASQSLPGTSSGNTIYF. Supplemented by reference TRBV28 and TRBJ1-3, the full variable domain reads DVKVTQSSRYLVKRTGEKVFLECVQDMDHENMFWYRQDPGLGLRLIYFSYDVKMKEKGDIPEGYSVSREKKERFSLILESASTNQTSMYLCASQSLPGTSSGNTIYFGEGSWLTVV.

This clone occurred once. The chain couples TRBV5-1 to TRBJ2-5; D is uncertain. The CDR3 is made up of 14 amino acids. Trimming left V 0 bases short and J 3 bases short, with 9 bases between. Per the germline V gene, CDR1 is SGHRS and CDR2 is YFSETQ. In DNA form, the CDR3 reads TGCGCCAGCAGCTTGGCACCCACAGAAGAGACCCAGTACTTC. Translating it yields CASSLAPTEETQYF.

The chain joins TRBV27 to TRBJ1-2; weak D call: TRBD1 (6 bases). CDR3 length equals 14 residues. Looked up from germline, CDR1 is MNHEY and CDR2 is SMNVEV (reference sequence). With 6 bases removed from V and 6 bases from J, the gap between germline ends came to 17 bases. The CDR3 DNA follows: TGTGCCAGCAGGGGCACAGGGAGTACGGATGGCTACACCTTC. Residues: CASRGTGSTDGYTF.

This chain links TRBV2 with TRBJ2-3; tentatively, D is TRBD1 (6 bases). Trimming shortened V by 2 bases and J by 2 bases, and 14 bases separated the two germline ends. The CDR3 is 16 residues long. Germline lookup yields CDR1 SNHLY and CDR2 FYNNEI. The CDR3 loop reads CASSEFLTGPTDTQYF. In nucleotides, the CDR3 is TGTGCCAGCAGTGAATTTCTGACAGGTCCCACAGATACGCAGTATTTT.

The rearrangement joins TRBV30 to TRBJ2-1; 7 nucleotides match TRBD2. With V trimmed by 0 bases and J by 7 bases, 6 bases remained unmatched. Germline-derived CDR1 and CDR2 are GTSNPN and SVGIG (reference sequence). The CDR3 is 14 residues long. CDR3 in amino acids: CAWSVIGSGNEQFF. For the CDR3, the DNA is TGTGCCTGGAGTGTAATTGGTAGCGGGAATGAGCAGTTCTTC.

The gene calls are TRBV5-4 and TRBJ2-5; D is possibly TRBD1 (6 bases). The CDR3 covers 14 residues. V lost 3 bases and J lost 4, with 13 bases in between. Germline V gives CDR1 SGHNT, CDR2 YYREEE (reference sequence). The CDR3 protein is CASSSQQGTETQYF. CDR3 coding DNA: TGTGCCAGCAGCTCACAACAGGGTACAGAGACCCAGTACTTC.

The CDR3 spells CASRSTGGKFHEQYV. CDR3 nucleotides: TGTGCCAGCAGGTCTACAGGGGGCAAGTTCCACGAGCAGTACGTC. The chain combines TRBV5-6 with TRBJ2-7; 9 bases agree with TRBD1. With 5 bases clipped from V and 5 bases from J, the junction kept 11 bases outside the gene matches. CDR1 SGHDT and CDR2 YYEEEE come from the germline V gene. The CDR3 is 15 residues long.

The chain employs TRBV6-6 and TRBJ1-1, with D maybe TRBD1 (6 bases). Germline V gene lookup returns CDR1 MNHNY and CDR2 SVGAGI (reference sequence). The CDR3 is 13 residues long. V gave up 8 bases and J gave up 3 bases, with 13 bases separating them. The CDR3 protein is CASGRGGDTEAFF. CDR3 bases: TGTGCCAGCGGGAGAGGGGGGGACACTGAAGCTTTCTTT.